Following are 7 T cell receptor beta chains from one sample sequenced in a study of response to subunit inactivated influenza vaccine. TCRdb independently ran MiXCR on the RT-PCR reads; one entry per CDR3 protein. Of around 710,000 distinct CDR3 sequences in the sample, approximately 13% were seen once. Sequenced here: PBMCs from blood, sampled approximately 15 days before vaccination. The receptor set was obtained from a man between 50 and 59 years old who received an inactivated influenza vaccine.

The chain links TRBV5-1 to TRBJ1-2; TRBD1 matches at 7 bases. CDR3 length: 12 residues. Germline loops: CDR1 SGHRS, CDR2 YFSETQ. V lost 4 bases, J lost 5 bases, and 2 bases stayed unmatched. CDR3 nucleotides: TGCGCCAGCAGCGAGGGACAGTATGGCTACACCTTC. Translated: CASSEGQYGYTF. The complete variable domain, with remaining parts taken from reference TRBV5-1 and TRBJ1-2, reads KAGVTQTPRYLIKTRGQQVTLSCSPISGHRSVSWYQQTPGQGLQFLFEYFSETQRNKGNFPGRFSGRQFSNSRSEMNVSTLELGDSALYLCASSEGQYGYTFGSGTRLTVV.

The CDR3 DNA follows: TGTGCCAGCTTTCAGGGGCCAGATACGCAGTATTTT. Translation: CASFQGPDTQYF. This chain connects TRBV2 to TRBJ2-3, with a tentative D call TRBD1 (6 bases). Trimming removed 8 bases from V and 4 bases from J, with 10 bases in between. Per the germline V gene, CDR1 is SNHLY and CDR2 is FYNNEI. The CDR3 contains 12 residues.

This clonotype was seen a handful of times. The chain joins TRBV5-1 to TRBJ2-4, with D possibly being TRBD2 (5 bases). The germline V gene has CDR1 SGHRS and CDR2 YFSETQ. The V and J ends lost 0 bases and 6 bases respectively, with 10 bases between them. This CDR3 is built from 14 residues. CDR3 loop: CASSLDGKGNIQYF. The CDR3 DNA sequence: TGCGCCAGCAGCTTGGACGGGAAAGGAAACATTCAGTACTTC.

The chain uses TRBV30 and TRBJ2-7; 9 nucleotides line up with TRBD1. The CDR3 extends over 14 amino acids. The V gene end was trimmed by 1 base and the J gene end by 0 bases; junction bases not matched to a gene: 1. CDR1 GTSNPN and CDR2 SVGIG come from the germline V gene (reference sequence). DNA for the CDR3: TGTGCCTGGAGTGGGGACAGGGCCTCCTACGAGCAGTACTTC. Protein product: CAWSGDRASYEQYF.

V gene TRBV12-3 or TRBV12-4 combines with J gene TRBJ2-1; no reliable D call. The CDR3 is 16 residues long. The ends were cut back, 6 bases at V and 1 base at J, with 16 bases in the middle. The CDR3 is CASSGVSWGSYNEQFF. The CDR3 bases are TGTGCCAGCAGCGGAGTAAGTTGGGGATCCTACAATGAGCAGTTCTTC.

The rearrangement links TRBV5-1 to TRBJ2-1, with TRBD1 identical over 9 bases. Trimming took 4 bases from V and 4 from J; bases not matched to a gene: 6. The CDR3 extends over 15 amino acids. CDR1 and CDR2 from the germline V gene are SGHRS and YFSETQ. The CDR3 region is CASSAGTGIYNEQFF. CDR3 DNA sequence: TGCGCCAGCAGCGCCGGGACAGGGATATACAATGAGCAGTTCTTC.

This clonotype appeared many times. V usage is TRBV20-1 and J usage is TRBJ2-5; D is unresolved. The CDR3 has 11 residues. With 0 bases removed from V and 9 bases from J, the gap between germline ends came to 8 bases. Germline CDR1 reads DFQATT; CDR2 reads SNEGSKA (reference sequence). Written as DNA, the CDR3 is TGCAGTGCTAGAGAGAGAAGGGCCCAGTACTTC. Amino acids: CSARERRAQYF.